This T cell receptor (beta chain) was obtained from a study of OX40 agonist ivuxolimab in advanced cancers. With respect to the entire study: Ivuxolimab was an agonistic, fully human IgG2 monoclonal antibody directed against OX40 (CD134), a costimulatory receptor. Intravenous ivuxolimab was administered to patients every 2 weeks at six dose levels: 0.01, 0.1, 0.3, 1.5, 3 and 10 mg/kg. Of the roughly 54 patients in dose escalation, about 20 had hepatocellular carcinoma, approximately 15 had melanoma, 9 had renal cell carcinoma and 9 had head and neck cancer. The dose-escalation cohort was around 83% male with a mean age of about 60 years, ranging from roughly 20 to 80. Patients were allowed to have had prior anti-PD-1, anti-PD-L1 or anti-CTLA-4 therapy, and 30% to 40% of the dose-escalation patients had been treated with checkpoint inhibitors. Partial responses occurred in three dose-escalation patients: two with cutaneous melanoma and one with hepatocellular carcinoma. The point of sequencing TCRbeta in the periphery was to test whether ivuxolimab changed TCR sequence diversity and drove clonal T-cell expansion. The monotherapy dose-escalation portion (N ≈ 55 patients) of the phase I ivuxolimab trial is reported in the paper.

Patients with autoimmune disease history or receiving systemic immunosuppression were excluded from the trial. Peripheral blood for TCR sequencing was collected from all dose cohorts at baseline, on cycle 4 day 1, and on cycle 7 day 1. The samples were drawn from a first-in-human, open-label, multicenter phase I dose-escalation trial of ivuxolimab. Adults with locally advanced or metastatic melanoma, renal cell carcinoma, hepatocellular carcinoma or head and neck squamous cell carcinoma were enrolled in the trial. Before TCR sequencing, CD4+ T cells and CD8+ T cells were sorted from peripheral blood as separate populations. Genomic DNA was extracted from sorted cells for sequencing of the TCRbeta CDR3 region. TCRbeta CDR3 regions were sequenced using the immunoSEQ Assay. TCRdb obtained this table from immuneACCESS and retained in-frame rearrangements with V and J assigned. These tables miss some clones; where compared with another copy, unresolved V genes account for less than half of the shortfall, and the remainder is unexplained. Across this sample there are some 50,000 clones, with approximately 85% seen only once. In total, the top ten clones hold 3.4% of the sample.

As regards this clone: What antigen it recognizes has not been identified. One base away there is no much larger clone; base qualities are not given.

Measured from the cysteine to the phenylalanine, the CDR3 is 12 residues long. CDR3 DNA is the only sequence kept; it has 36 bases, read in frame from the first base. Via the germline V gene (reference sequence), CDR1 is SGHNT and CDR2 YYREEE. The junction shows trimming of 4 bases on V and 3 bases on J, plus 5 bases between the germline ends. Here is what the overall study found, with its caveats: In the 0.1-3.0 mg/kg groups, partial responders were among the patients with the lowest normalized peripheral clonal expansion, particularly in CD8+ T cells. Antigen specificity was not determined for the clonally expanded peripheral T cells. At doses of 0.1 to 3.0 mg/kg, clonal expansion of both CD4+ and CD8+ T cells in blood was seen between baseline and week 6. After ivuxolimab, more expanded clones were found on average in CD8+ T cells than in CD4+ T cells. Low levels of normalized T-cell clonal expansion were also seen in some patients who did not respond.

Source: CD4+ or CD8+ T cells sorted from blood, taken in a trial of the OX40 agonist ivuxolimab. The chain is encoded by TRBV5-4 joined to TRBJ1-3; no D gene call is confident. This sequence originates from an adult with an advanced solid tumor such as melanoma, head and neck, liver or kidney cancer. The CDR3 region: CASSLDGNTIYF. The DNA sequence is given as TGTGCCAGCAGCCTGGATGGAAACACCATATATTTT.